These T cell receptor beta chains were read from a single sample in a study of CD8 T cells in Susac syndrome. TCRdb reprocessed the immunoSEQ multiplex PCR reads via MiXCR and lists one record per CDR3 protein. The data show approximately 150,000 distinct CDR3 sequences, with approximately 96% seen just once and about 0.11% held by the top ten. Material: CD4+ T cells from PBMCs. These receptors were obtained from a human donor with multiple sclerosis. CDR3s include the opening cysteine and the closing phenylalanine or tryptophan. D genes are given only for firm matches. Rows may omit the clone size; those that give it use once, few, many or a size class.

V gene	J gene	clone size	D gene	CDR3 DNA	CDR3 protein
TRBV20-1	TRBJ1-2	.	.	TGCAGTGCTATCGTTTCCCTAGTTGGCTACACCTTC	CSAIVSLVGYTF
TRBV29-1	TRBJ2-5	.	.	TGCAGCGTTGGGCGATTAGAAGAGACCCAGTACTTC	CSVGRLEETQYF
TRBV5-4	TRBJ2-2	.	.	TGTGCCAGCAGCTTAGGCAGGGGGGACACCGGGGAGCTGTTTTTT	CASSLGRGDTGELFF
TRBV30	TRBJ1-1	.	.	TGTGCCTGGAGTCCCCGGACCGCGGGGACTGAAGCTTTCTTT	CAWSPRTAGTEAFF
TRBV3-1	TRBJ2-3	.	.	TGTGCCAGCAGCCAAGATCTTGTGGGAGGAAGCACAGATACGCAGTATTTT	CASSQDLVGGSTDTQYF
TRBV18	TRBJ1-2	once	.	TGTGCCAGCTCACCCGCCGGTGTAGGCTACACCTTC	CASSPAGVGYTF
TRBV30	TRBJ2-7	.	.	TGTGCCTGGAGTAAATGGGGGGTTTACGAGCAGTACTTC	CAWSKWGVYEQYF
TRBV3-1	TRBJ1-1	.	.	TGTGCCAGCAGCCAAGTTAACGGGAACACTGAAGCTTTCTTT	CASSQVNGNTEAFF
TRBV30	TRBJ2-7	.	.	TGTGCCTGGAGTGGGCAGGGCTACGAGCAGTACTTC	CAWSGQGYEQYF
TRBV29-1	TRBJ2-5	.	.	TGCAGCGTTGAGAGGTCTCAACGGGAGACCCAGTACTTC	CSVERSQRETQYF
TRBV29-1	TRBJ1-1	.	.	TGCAGCGTTGATGCGGTCATGAACACTGAAGCTTTCTTT	CSVDAVMNTEAFF
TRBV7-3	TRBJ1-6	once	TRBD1	TGTGCCAGCAGCTCGAGGACAGGGACGAATTCACCCCTCCACTTT	CASSSRTGTNSPLHF
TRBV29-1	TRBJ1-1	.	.	TGCAGCGTTGTCTTCGGAGTAAGCACTGAAGCTTTCTTT	CSVVFGVSTEAFF
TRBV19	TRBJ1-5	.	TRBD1	TGTGCCAGCCGGCTAGGACAGGGCTCTCAGCCCCAGCATTTT	CASRLGQGSQPQHF
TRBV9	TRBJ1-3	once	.	TGTGCCAGCAGCAGAGGACAGCAGGTTGGAAACACCATATATTTT	CASSRGQQVGNTIYF
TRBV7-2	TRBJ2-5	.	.	TGTGCCAGCAGCTTAGGGCGAAGGTTGGACACGCAAGAGACCCAGTACTTC	CASSLGRRLDTQETQYF
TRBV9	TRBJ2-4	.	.	TGTGCCAGCAGCGTAGATACAGGAAACATTCAGTACTTC	CASSVDTGNIQYF
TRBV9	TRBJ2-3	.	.	TGTGCCAGCAGCTTAACGGGGAAACGCACAGATACGCAGTATTTT	CASSLTGKRTDTQYF
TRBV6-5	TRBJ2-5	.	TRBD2	TGTGCCACCGGACTAGCGGGGGCAGAGACCCAGTACTTC	CATGLAGAETQYF
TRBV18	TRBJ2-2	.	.	TGTGCCAGCTCACCTTCCAGGGGGGAAGCCGGGGAGCTGTTTTTT	CASSPSRGEAGELFF
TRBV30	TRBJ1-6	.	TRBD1	TGTGCCTATCAGGGACAGTCGGGTTCACCCCTCCACTTT	CAYQGQSGSPLHF
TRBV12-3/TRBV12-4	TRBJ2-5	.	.	TGTGCCAGCAGTTTTGCTGGAGTAGAGACCCAGTACTTC	CASSFAGVETQYF
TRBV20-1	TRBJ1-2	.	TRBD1	TGCAGTGCTAACGACAGGGAATACGGCTACACCTTC	CSANDREYGYTF
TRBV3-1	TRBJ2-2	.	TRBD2	TGTGCCAGCAGCCAAGTCGCGGGAGGGGGGGAGCTGTTTTTT	CASSQVAGGGELFF
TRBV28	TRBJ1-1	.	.	TGTGCCAGCATCGTAAGTTCTCGTAACACTGAAGCTTTCTTT	CASIVSSRNTEAFF
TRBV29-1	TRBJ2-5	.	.	TGCAGCGTTATATCCCCGTCGGGAGTGGAGACCCAGTACTTC	CSVISPSGVETQYF
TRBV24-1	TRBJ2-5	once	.	TGTGCCACCGGAGCGTCCTCAGGACCCGAGACCCAGTACTTC	CATGASSGPETQYF
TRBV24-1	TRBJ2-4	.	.	TGTGCCACCAGTGATTCTATAGCCAAAAACATTCAGTACTTC	CATSDSIAKNIQYF
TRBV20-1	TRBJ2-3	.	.	TGCAGCGGTAGGAAGAACTTAGGGGATACGCAGTATTTT	CSGRKNLGDTQYF
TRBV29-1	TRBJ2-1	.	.	TGCAGCGTTGAAGATCGGGGAGGCGGCGCCTACAATGAGCAGTTCTTC	CSVEDRGGGAYNEQFF
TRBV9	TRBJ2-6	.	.	TGTGCCAGCAGCGTAACTAGGGAGAAGAGGGAGGCCAACGTCCTGACTTTC	CASSVTREKREANVLTF
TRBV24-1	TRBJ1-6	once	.	TGTGCCACCAGTGTATCAGGCGGTTCACCCCTCCACTTT	CATSVSGGSPLHF
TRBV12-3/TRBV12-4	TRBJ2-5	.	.	TGTGCCAGCGGATCTAGAGGACTCCAAGAGACCCAGTACTTC	CASGSRGLQETQYF
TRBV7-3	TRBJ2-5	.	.	TGTGCCAGCAGCTTTCAAGGGGGGGCGGAGACCCAGTACTTC	CASSFQGGAETQYF
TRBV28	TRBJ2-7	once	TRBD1	TGTGCCAGCACTAGGCGGACAGGGCACTACGAGCAGTACTTC	CASTRRTGHYEQYF
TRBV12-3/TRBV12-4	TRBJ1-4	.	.	TGTGCCAGTCATAAAACAACTAATGAAAAACTGTTTTTT	CASHKTTNEKLFF
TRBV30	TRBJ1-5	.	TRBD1	TGTGCCTGGAGACCCCGGACAGGGGGGGGTCAGCCCCAGCATTTT	CAWRPRTGGGQPQHF
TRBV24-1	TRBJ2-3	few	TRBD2	TGTGCCACCAGTGATTTGTCGACTAGCGGCACAGATACGCAGTATTTT	CATSDLSTSGTDTQYF
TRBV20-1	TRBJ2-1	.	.	TGCAGTGCTAGCCTAAGGGGGTACGAGCAGTTCTTC	CSASLRGYEQFF
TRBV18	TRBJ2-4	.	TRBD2	TGTGCCAGCTCACCACGGGGAGGGCTCCAGTACTTC	CASSPRGGLQYF